This T cell receptor (beta chain) was sequenced for a study of blood T cell repertoires in COVID-19. Study as a whole: The cDNA or gDNA used as material had been derived from T cells, B-cell-depleted T cells, or PBMCs.

Only in-frame clones appear in the TCRdb table, and some are missing; sequencing was by immunoSEQ multiplex PCR. This table holds a few hundred thousand clones, around 83% found once. CDR3 length: 14 amino acids. Germline V lookup: CDR1 SQVTM, CDR2 ANQGSEA. Trimming cost V 5 bases and J 3 bases; bases outside gene matches: 6. This clone was picked up a small number of times. The material sequenced was peripheral blood. The chain carries TRBV29-1 and TRBJ1-2; 10 nucleotides agree with TRBD1. The origin of this receptor is a woman aged 18-30 years with acute or convalescent COVID-19. The CDR3 DNA sequence: TGCAGCGTTTCAGACAGGGGGCAGGACTATGGCTACACCTTC. This codes for CSVSDRGQDYGYTF.